Listed here is a single T cell receptor beta chain. Its antigen is unknown. The input lacks base qualities; no much larger clone sits a single base away. The data stem from a study of blood T cell repertoires in COVID-19 (dated by TCRdb to the early 2020s). Regarding the complete study: Samples covering the acute and convalescent phases of COVID-19 were provided by collaborators in the United States, Italy and Spain. The material from the prospective study consisted of cDNA or gDNA derived from T cells, B-cell-depleted T cells, or PBMCs. Deeply sampled blood TCRbeta repertoires from subjects exposed to, actively infected with, or recovered from COVID-19 were included in the dataset. The repertoires were made available in a free public database intended to serve as a resource for research on the immune response to SARS-CoV-2. Samples were obtained from the ongoing ImmuneRACE study (first 160 participants) and from 1,254 subjects provided by 6 global collaborators. The sample metadata nearly always contained a de-identified subject ID, COVID-19 status, age in years and sex. Where HLA class I and class II types were available, the types were taken from metadata supplied by the sample provider, not from assay-based typing. What the study reported, not specific to this receptor: Clinical and demographic metadata were provided uncurated, with the amount varying by source and participant.

Participants in the prospective study were enrolled through a virtual design, were aged about 18 to 100 years, and lived in under 25 United States geographic areas. To assign participants to cohorts, the prospective study relied on clinical history that participants themselves reported in a screening survey and a study questionnaire. Recovered participants in ImmuneRACE Cohort 3 were defined by two consecutive negative NP/OP PCR tests, clearance by a healthcare professional, or resolution of symptoms. Each participant in the prospective study had whole blood, serum and a nasopharyngeal or oropharyngeal swab collected by mobile phlebotomists. Participants in the prospective study had the option to provide additional blood draws and questionnaires over an approximately two-month period. Before DNA extraction, blood samples from the prospective study were shipped at room temperature or frozen. As encoded in the germline V gene (reference sequence), CDR1 is LNHDA while CDR2 is SQIVND. Including cysteine and phenylalanine, the CDR3 has 14 amino acids. The CDR3 DNA has 42 bases and is translated from base 1. Cut back by 5 bases and 7 bases, the V and J ends lie 15 bases apart.

The immunoSEQ Assay, a bias-controlled multiplex PCR, was used to amplify TCRbeta CDR3 regions from genomic DNA. As for the original processing: Within the assay, amplification of reference gene primers was used to estimate how many nucleated cells each sample contained. To quantify the absolute abundance of each unique TCRbeta CDR3 rearrangement, sequence reads were collapsed and filtered. For each sample, productive Simpson clonality was calculated as the square root of Simpson's diversity index over productive rearrangements. TCRdb mirrors the immuneACCESS table, restricted to in-frame sequences. Some clones are absent from its copies; in checked studies, under half trace to an unresolved V gene, and the reason for the others is unknown. V and J calls and clone size are copied from that table; D and trimming were computed from the DNA. This sample comprises approximately 470,000 clones, roughly 90% of them detected only once. The ten largest make up 0.7% of the sample.

The chain employs TRBV19 and TRBJ1-5; D gene: possibly TRBD1, on 5 matching bases. This receptor was taken from a woman aged 18 to 35 who had recovered from COVID-19. Sequences were obtained from PBMCs or T cells enriched from blood (not recorded which). Here the CDR3 is given as CASSPWGGSQPQHF. The nucleotide sequence is given as TGTGCCAGTAGTCCATGGGGGGGATCCCAGCCCCAGCATTTT.